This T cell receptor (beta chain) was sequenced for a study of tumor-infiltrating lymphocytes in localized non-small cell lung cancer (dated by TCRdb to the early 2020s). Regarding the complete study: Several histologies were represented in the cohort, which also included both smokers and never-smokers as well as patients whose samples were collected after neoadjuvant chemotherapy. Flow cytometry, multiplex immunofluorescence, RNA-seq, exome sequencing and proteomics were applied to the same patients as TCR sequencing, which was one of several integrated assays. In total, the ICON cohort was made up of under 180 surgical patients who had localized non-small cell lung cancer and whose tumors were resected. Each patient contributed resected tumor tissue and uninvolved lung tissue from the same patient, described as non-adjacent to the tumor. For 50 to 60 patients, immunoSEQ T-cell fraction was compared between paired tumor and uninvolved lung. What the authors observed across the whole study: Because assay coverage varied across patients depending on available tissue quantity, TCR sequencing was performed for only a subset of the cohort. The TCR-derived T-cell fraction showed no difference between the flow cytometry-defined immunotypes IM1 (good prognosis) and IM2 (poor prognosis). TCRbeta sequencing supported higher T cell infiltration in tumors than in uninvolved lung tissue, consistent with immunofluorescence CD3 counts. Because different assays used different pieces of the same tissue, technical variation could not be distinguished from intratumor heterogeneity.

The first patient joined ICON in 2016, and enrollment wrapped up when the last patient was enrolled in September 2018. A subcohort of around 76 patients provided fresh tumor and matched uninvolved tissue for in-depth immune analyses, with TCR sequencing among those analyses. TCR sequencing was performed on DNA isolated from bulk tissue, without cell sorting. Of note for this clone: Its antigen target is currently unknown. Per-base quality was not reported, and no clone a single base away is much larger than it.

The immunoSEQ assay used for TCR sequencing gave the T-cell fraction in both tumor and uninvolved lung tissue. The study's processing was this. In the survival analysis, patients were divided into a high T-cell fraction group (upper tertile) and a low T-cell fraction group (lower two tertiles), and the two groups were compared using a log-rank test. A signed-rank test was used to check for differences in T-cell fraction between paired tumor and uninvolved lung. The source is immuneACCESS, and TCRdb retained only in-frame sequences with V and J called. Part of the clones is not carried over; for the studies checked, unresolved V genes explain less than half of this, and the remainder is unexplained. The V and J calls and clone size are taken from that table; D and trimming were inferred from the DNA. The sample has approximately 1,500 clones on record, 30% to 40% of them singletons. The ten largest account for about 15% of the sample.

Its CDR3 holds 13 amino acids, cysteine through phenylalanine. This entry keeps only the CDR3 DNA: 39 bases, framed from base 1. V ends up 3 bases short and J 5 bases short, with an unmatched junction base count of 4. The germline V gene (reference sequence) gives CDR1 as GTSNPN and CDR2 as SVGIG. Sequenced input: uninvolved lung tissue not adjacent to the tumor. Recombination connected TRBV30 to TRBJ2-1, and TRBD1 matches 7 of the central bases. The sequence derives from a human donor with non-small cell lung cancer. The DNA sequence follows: TGTGCCTGGAGCCCGGACAGGAACAATGAGCAGTTCTTC. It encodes CAWSPDRNNEQFF.